This TCR beta chain was sequenced during a study of blood T cell repertoires in COVID-19 (dated by TCRdb to the early 2020s). Looking at the study overall: Samples covering the acute and convalescent phases of COVID-19 were provided by collaborators in the United States, Italy and Spain. Deeply sampled blood TCRbeta repertoires from subjects exposed to, actively infected with, or recovered from COVID-19 were included in the dataset. Where HLA class I and class II types were available, the types were taken from metadata supplied by the sample provider, not from assay-based typing. The prospective study material was composed of cDNA or gDNA derived from T cells, B-cell-depleted T cells, or PBMCs. A freely available public database, intended as a resource for researchers studying the immune response to SARS-CoV-2, is where the repertoires were released. The samples were drawn from two sources: the first 160 participants of the ongoing ImmuneRACE study, and 1,000 to 1,500 subjects contributed by 6 global collaborators. Nearly every sample came with metadata listing a de-identified subject ID, COVID-19 status, age in years and sex.

The collaborating institutions used their own protocols to collect whole blood in K2EDTA tubes. Collaborator samples were shipped for TCRbeta analysis as frozen whole blood, isolated PBMCs, or DNA extracted from either sample type. Relative to germline, V is missing 0 bases and J is missing 0 bases, with 2 bases of the junction outside any gene match. The CDR3 covers 15 residues, taking in both the cysteine and the phenylalanine. Of all the DNA, just the CDR3 is kept, 45 bases in frame from base 1. From a lookup of the germline V gene, CDR1 and CDR2 are SGHRS and YFSETQ. The immunoSEQ Assay, a bias-controlled multiplex PCR, was used to amplify TCRbeta CDR3 regions from genomic DNA. The published analysis was carried out like this. Nucleated cell counts per sample were estimated from amplification of reference gene primers within the assay. To quantify the absolute abundance of each unique TCRbeta CDR3 rearrangement, sequence reads were collapsed and filtered. Productive Simpson clonality was computed per sample as the square root of Simpson's diversity index over productive rearrangements. In TCRdb, the immuneACCESS table is reduced to in-frame sequences with V and J assigned. These tables do not hold every clone; where another copy was compared, an unresolved V gene accounts for under half, and the others remain unexplained. The DNA was the basis for D and trimming; V, J and clone size are from that table. This sample holds fewer than 110,000 clones; over 85% were observed only once. Together, the top ten hold about a sixth of the sample.

Notes on this clone: No antigen is known for it. Base qualities are not recorded, but no much larger clone differs from it by a single base.

On the study overall, not on this receptor specifically: Clinical and demographic metadata were provided uncurated, with the amount varying by source and participant.

The TCR comes from a woman aged 80 or older in a cohort sampled during active COVID-19. Sequenced input: peripheral blood. The rearrangement joined TRBV5-1 to TRBJ1-2; 7 bases in the junction line up with TRBD1. The CDR3: CASSLVTGANYGYTF. The DNA sequence is given as TGCGCCAGCAGCTTGGTTACAGGGGCTAACTATGGCTACACCTTC.